One sample yielded the 22 T cell receptor beta chains listed below, sequenced in a study of cytomegalovirus exposure and HLA in healthy donors. 60 Vbeta and 13 Jbeta primers were used in PCR. Sequenced by immunoSEQ multiplex PCR; TCRdb stores in-frame clones only, minus some. Among under 130,000 clones listed, 15% were seen once. Source material: PBMCs. The receptor set was obtained from a female donor in good health and CMV-seronegative.

With regard to this clone: The same CDR3 can be traced to other DNA sequences in this sample. The rearrangement joins TRBV27 to TRBJ1-1; D might be TRBD1 (6 bases). The CDR3 runs 13 residues. V lost 3 bases to trimming and J lost 4 bases, with 9 bases between them. Per germline, CDR1 MNHEY and CDR2 SMNVEV (reference sequence). CDR3 region: CASSFRGGTEAFF. CDR3 DNA sequence: TGTGCCAGCAGTTTCCGAGGGGGCACTGAAGCTTTCTTT.

This clone was seen a handful of times. The rearrangement links TRBV18 to TRBJ2-1, with TRBD2 matching over 11 bases. The CDR3 runs 14 residues. CDR1 and CDR2 from the germline V gene are KGHSH and LQKENI. The J segment lost 5 bases and the V segment lost 6 bases, leaving 3 bases of the junction unmatched. CDR3 DNA: TGTGCCAGCTCCTTGACTAGCGGGGACAATGAGCAGTTCTTC. It specifies CASSLTSGDNEQFF.

This clone was found a few times. The gene calls are TRBV9 and TRBJ1-1; tentatively, D is TRBD1 (5 bases). Germline values: CDR1 SGDLS, CDR2 YYNGEE. Trimming pared 3 bases from V and 1 base from J, leaving 10 bases between. The CDR3 is 14 amino acids. CDR3 nucleotides: TGTGCCAGCAGCGGTTGGGGGGGGAACACTGAAGCTTTCTTT. This sequence encodes CASSGWGGNTEAFF.

The chain joins TRBV7-2 to TRBJ2-3; D not resolved. Trimming pared 1 base from V and 2 bases from J, leaving 10 bases between. The CDR3 extends over 15 amino acids. Germline loops: CDR1 SGHTA, CDR2 FQGNSA. CDR3 nucleotides: TGTGCCAGCAGCTTAGTTTCCCGACTCACAGATACGCAGTATTTT. Translating gives CASSLVSRLTDTQYF.

The genes are TRBV6-1 and TRBJ1-2; D gene uncertain. V lost 10 bases and J lost 0, with 6 bases in between. The length of the CDR3 is 11 residues. The germline V gene has CDR1 MNHNS and CDR2 SASEGT. This CDR3 reads CATSANYGYTF. The CDR3 DNA is TGTGCCACTTCAGCTAACTATGGCTACACCTTC.

The rearrangement joins TRBV9 to TRBJ2-6; weak D call: TRBD1 (5 bases). This CDR3 spans 16 amino acids. The V end lost 1 base, the J end lost 2 bases, and 10 bases lay between the germline ends. In germline, CDR1 is SGDLS, CDR2 YYNGEE. CDR3 protein: CASSVPRTTGANVLTF. The CDR3 nucleotides are TGTGCCAGCAGCGTACCCCGGACAACTGGGGCCAACGTCCTGACTTTC.

The chain joins TRBV4-1 to TRBJ2-7; D uncertain. V was pared by 4 bases and J by 2 bases, with 18 bases between. Germline loops: CDR1 MGHRA, CDR2 YSYEKL. This CDR3 is 16 amino acids long. CDR3 sequence reads: CASSRSNSLDAYEQYF. The CDR3 DNA sequence: TGCGCCAGCAGCCGGTCTAACAGCCTTGACGCCTACGAGCAGTACTTC.

V and J are TRBV29-1 and TRBJ2-2; 7 bases map to TRBD1. V lost 6 bases, J lost 4 bases, and 11 bases stayed unmatched. This CDR3 contains 15 residues. The germline CDR1 and CDR2 sequences are SQVTM and ANQGSEA. In DNA, the CDR3 is TGCAGCGTCCAGAACAGGGGAGAACGCACCGGGGAGCTGTTTTTT. Its translation: CSVQNRGERTGELFF.

The sample holds a few counts of this clone. The J gene is TRBJ1-3, the V gene TRBV2, with 7 bases that match TRBD1. Trimming took 4 bases from V and 0 from J; bases not matched to a gene: 6. Germline CDR1 and CDR2: SNHLY and FYNNEI. This CDR3 is built from 16 residues. CDR3 coding DNA: TGTGCCAGCAGTGTTGGGACAGTTAACTCTGGAAACACCATATATTTT. This sequence encodes CASSVGTVNSGNTIYF. The variable domain in full, completed from reference TRBV2 and TRBJ1-3, reads EPEVTQTPSHQVTQMGQEVILRCVPISNHLYFYWYRQILGQKVEFLVSFYNNEISEKSEIFDDQFSVERPDGSNFTLKIRSTKLEDSAMYFCASSVGTVNSGNTIYFGEGSWLTVV.

J is TRBJ2-5 and V is TRBV6-6; 12 bases align to TRBD2. The J call is in doubt because the DNA end fits TRBJ2-7 better. Germline V gene data show CDR1 as MNHNY and CDR2 as SVGAGI (reference sequence). The CDR3 runs 15 residues. The CDR3 coding sequence is TGTGCCAGCAGTGCGACTAGCGGGGGATCCTACGAGCAGTACTTC. It encodes CASSATSGGSYEQYF.

This sequence joins TRBV19 and TRBJ1-1, with D possibly being TRBD1 (5 bases). This CDR3 is built from 16 residues. V shed 7 bases and J shed 5 bases, with 23 bases lying between them. The germline gives CDR1 LNHDA, CDR2 SQIVND (reference sequence). Here the CDR3 reads CASIGTGEGRWTEAFF. As DNA, the CDR3 is TGTGCCAGTATCGGCACAGGCGAAGGGAGGTGGACTGAAGCTTTCTTT.

The sample holds a few counts of this clone. The genes are TRBV4-1 and TRBJ1-2, with 10 bases that match TRBD1. The CDR3 loop spans 17 amino acids. Losses at the gene ends were 0 bases for V and 6 bases for J; bases not matched to a gene: 10. From germline, CDR1 is MGHRA and CDR2 YSYEKL. The CDR3 DNA reads TGCGCCAGCAGCCAAGACCGACAGGGGGCCCGTCGAGATGGCTACACCTTC. The encoded protein is CASSQDRQGARRDGYTF.

V gene TRBV7-9 combines with J gene TRBJ2-3, with a weak D call TRBD2 (5 bases). The CDR3 totals 14 residues. The germline gives CDR1 SEHNR, CDR2 FQNEAQ (reference sequence). V lost 4 bases, J lost 6 bases, and 14 bases lay in between. The CDR3 sequence is CASSSTRHGDTQYF. The CDR3 DNA sequence: TGTGCCAGCAGCTCCACTAGGCACGGTGATACGCAGTATTTT. Full variable domain (rest looked up from reference TRBV7-9 and TRBJ2-3): DTGVSQNPRHKITKRGQNVTFRCDPISEHNRLYWYRQTLGQGPEFLTYFQNEAQLEKSRLLSDRFSAERPKGSFSTLEIQRTEQGDSAMYLCASSSTRHGDTQYFGPGTRLTVL.

V is TRBV28 and J is TRBJ1-1, with TRBD1 matching over 9 bases. This CDR3 comprises 17 residues. The junction had 13 bases not matched to a gene; V was cut back by 6 bases and J by 2 bases. The germline V gene encodes CDR1 MDHEN and CDR2 SYDVKM. The CDR3 reads CASSPIRDRVRNTEAFF. The DNA for the CDR3 is TGTGCCAGCAGCCCGATCCGGGACAGGGTTAGAAACACTGAAGCTTTCTTT. Supplemented by reference TRBV28 and TRBJ1-1, the full variable domain reads DVKVTQSSRYLVKRTGEKVFLECVQDMDHENMFWYRQDPGLGLRLIYFSYDVKMKEKGDIPEGYSVSREKKERFSLILESASTNQTSMYLCASSPIRDRVRNTEAFFGQGTRLTVV.

The chain combines TRBV7-9 with TRBJ1-2; D might be TRBD1 (6 bases). Germline-derived CDR1 and CDR2 are SEHNR and FQNEAQ (reference sequence). Trimming cost V 1 base and J 4 bases, with 10 bases left between them. The CDR3 has 14 amino acids. This CDR3 is CASSLDRAAYGYTF. The CDR3 DNA reads TGTGCCAGCAGCTTAGACAGGGCGGCCTATGGCTACACCTTC.

CDR3 sequence reads: CASSYRDGYGYTF. The CDR3 DNA reads as TGCGCCAGCAGCTACAGGGATGGCTATGGCTACACCTTC. The genes are TRBV4-3 and TRBJ1-2, with D possibly TRBD1 on 6 matching bases. Trimming left V 5 bases short and J 4 bases short, with 11 bases between. CDR1 is LGHNA and CDR2 is YSLEER in the germline V gene. There are 13 residues in the CDR3.

This clone has more than one count but fewer than ten. V is TRBV19 and J is TRBJ1-2; 8 bases line up with TRBD1. This CDR3 spans 18 amino acids. Germline CDR1 LNHDA, CDR2 SQIVND (reference sequence). Unmatched junction bases numbered 17, after V lost 3 bases and J lost 5 bases. DNA of the CDR3: TGTGCCAGTAGTATCCAGGGGGCGCCTACCCTGGACCAATATGGCTACACCTTC. This gives the protein CASSIQGAPTLDQYGYTF.

V is TRBV11-3 and J is TRBJ1-2, with D unresolved. Germline V gene sequence: CDR1 SGHNT, CDR2 YENEEA. The CDR3 totals 13 residues. The V end lost 1 base, the J end lost 8 bases, and 11 bases lay between the germline ends. CDR3 in DNA: TGTGCCAGCAGCTTAGGAGGACTGGGAGGCTACACCTTC. It codes for CASSLGGLGGYTF.

This clone was detected a few times. The chain is built from TRBV6-5 and TRBJ1-5; 8 bases agree with TRBD1. V trimming: 6 bases; J trimming: 4 bases; junction bases outside the gene matches: 2. Germline V CDR1 and CDR2: MNHEY, SVGAGI. This CDR3 has 13 amino acids. CDR3 sequence: CASSWDRNQPQHF. For the CDR3, the DNA is TGTGCCAGCAGCTGGGACAGGAATCAGCCCCAGCATTTT.

This clone was observed a handful of times. The CDR3 nucleotides read TGTGCCAGCAGGCTGGGACAGGGGGCGGCTTTCTTT. Translated, it gives CASRLGQGAAFF. The chain links TRBV28 to TRBJ1-1, with 12 bases aligning to TRBD1. The germline gives CDR1 MDHEN, CDR2 SYDVKM. This CDR3 comprises 12 residues. After removal of 6 bases from V and 11 bases from J, the junction contained 4 bases not matched to a gene.

This clone has just a few counts. The chain uses TRBV2 and TRBJ2-3; the match to TRBD1 covers 7 bases. CDR3 length: 13 residues. Germline lookup yields CDR1 SNHLY and CDR2 FYNNEI. V shed 8 bases, J shed 4 bases, and the junction held 6 bases outside the gene matches. This chain's CDR3 is CASATGWADTQYF. The CDR3 region has the DNA TGTGCCAGCGCGACAGGGTGGGCAGATACGCAGTATTTT.

V and J are TRBV7-8 and TRBJ2-6, with 7 nucleotides matching TRBD2. The CDR3 contains 20 residues. The germline V gene has CDR1 SGHVS and CDR2 FQNEAQ. Unmatched junction bases numbered 16, after V lost 5 bases and J lost 0 bases. CDR3 region: CASSPGHYSSGGSGANVLTF. CDR3 in DNA: TGTGCCAGCAGCCCCGGACATTATTCCTCGGGGGGCTCTGGGGCCAACGTCCTGACTTTC.